The present TCR beta chain was sequenced within a study of blood T cell repertoires in COVID-19. In the study overall: Sites across the United States, Italy and Spain contributed samples from acute and convalescent COVID-19. PBMCs, B-cell-depleted T cells, or T cells were the source of the cDNA or gDNA that made up the material.

CDR3 length: 12 residues. Looked up from germline, CDR1 is SGHRS and CDR2 is YFSETQ. V dropped 3 bases and J dropped 13 bases, with 13 bases sitting between them. How the authors handled the data: Reference gene primer amplification gave nucleated cell count estimates. Sequencing was performed with immunoSEQ multiplex PCR; in TCRdb, only in-frame clones are kept and a portion is missing. The D gene and trimming were derived from the DNA, and the V and J assignments and clone size from that table. The repertoire holds approximately 35,000 clones, with roughly three quarters as singletons. Source material: peripheral blood. The chain uses TRBV5-1 and TRBJ1-4; D perhaps matches TRBD1 (5 bases). The TCR comes from an elderly man with acute or convalescent COVID-19. The CDR3 is CASSSTGKRLFF. The CDR3 DNA follows: TGCGCCAGCAGCTCTACAGGAAAAAGACTGTTTTTT.